The 17 T cell receptor beta chains in this list originate from one sample, sequenced in a study of beta chain features in type 1 diabetes listed by TCRdb under 2018. Results the study describes overall, beyond this receptor: Type 1 diabetes patients showed a moderate but significant shortening of TCRB CDR3 length in all four CD4+ subsets.

These receptors lack a known antigen. The method behind the library was the immunoSEQ multiplex PCR assay. The entire amount of isolated RNA was reverse transcribed using the High Capacity cDNA Reverse Transcription Kit, so the sequenced TCRB transcripts were expressed ones. TCRdb re-hosts the immuneACCESS table, in-frame sequences only. Its copies lack some clones; in the studies checked, an unresolved V gene accounts for under half of them, and the cause for the rest is not known. This sample comprises 130,000 to 150,000 clones, 13% of them detected only once. Under 1.5% of the sample goes to the ten largest clones. The sample taken for sequencing was central memory CD4+ T cells from blood. The receptors derive from a young man with type 1 diabetes.

This clone appeared a few times. This rearrangement joins TRBV7-2 to TRBJ2-3; D may match TRBD1 or TRBD2 (6 bases each). The CDR3 covers 16 residues. V was cut by 4 bases and J by 4 bases, with 18 bases left in between. Looked up from germline, CDR1 is SGHTA and CDR2 is FQGNSA. The CDR3 nucleotides read TGTGCCAGCAGCTCCCGATTGGGGGGCCTATCAGATACGCAGTATTTT. Its translation is CASSSRLGGLSDTQYF.

This clone has more than one count but fewer than ten. The chain has TRBV7-9 and TRBJ2-7; tentative D call: TRBD1 (6 bases). The V end was cut by 5 bases, the J end by 5 bases, with 16 bases between. The CDR3 spans 14 residues. Germline loops: CDR1 SEHNR, CDR2 FQNEAQ (reference sequence). CDR3: CASSPDRPGDEQYF. As DNA, the CDR3 is TGTGCCAGCAGCCCGGACAGACCTGGGGACGAGCAGTACTTC.

This clone was seen at least ten times. CDR3 protein: CASSLVATNADIQYF. The CDR3 DNA sequence: TGTGCCAGCAGTTTAGTGGCTACCAACGCGGACATTCAGTACTTC. V usage is TRBV28 and J usage is TRBJ2-4, with D unclear. CDR1 is MDHEN and CDR2 is SYDVKM in the germline V gene. CDR3 length: 15 residues. The germline V and J ends were trimmed by 2 bases and 8 bases, with 16 bases remaining between them.

The V gene is TRBV5-1, the J gene TRBJ2-7; TRBD2 might be the D (5 bases). Germline V lookup: CDR1 SGHRS, CDR2 YFSETQ. The CDR3 contains 13 residues. Trimming pared 3 bases from V and 2 bases from J, leaving 9 bases between. CDR3 sequence reads: CASSSGIPYEQYF. In DNA, the CDR3 is TGCGCCAGCAGCTCGGGGATTCCCTACGAGCAGTACTTC.

This clone was observed a handful of times. The CDR3 protein is CASSQGDMNHGYTF. CDR3 DNA: TGCGCCAGCAGCCAAGGAGACATGAACCATGGCTACACCTTC. The rearrangement links TRBV4-1 to TRBJ1-2; D is uncertain. CDR3 length: 14 residues. V was trimmed by 1 base and J by 6 bases, leaving 12 bases between them. The V gene's germline CDR1 is MGHRA and CDR2 YSYEKL.

This clone has a handful of counts. The V gene is TRBV6-5, the J gene TRBJ2-3; D call uncertain. CDR3 length equals 11 residues. Germline loops: CDR1 MNHEY, CDR2 SVGAGI. V lost 4 bases and J lost 9, with 8 bases in between. The CDR3 DNA reads as TGTGCCAGCAGTTCGGTGGGCACGCAGTATTTT. It is translated as CASSSVGTQYF.

The chain employs TRBV28 and TRBJ2-3; D uncertain. The V end lost 7 bases, the J end lost 2 bases, and 16 bases lay between the germline ends. The CDR3 is 15 amino acids. CDR1 is MDHEN and CDR2 is SYDVKM in the germline V gene. The CDR3 nucleotides are TGTGCCAGCACCCTGAGTGCGGATTTCACAGATACGCAGTATTTT. Translation: CASTLSADFTDTQYF.

This rearrangement joins TRBV10-3 to TRBJ2-5; D remains unclear. Trimming left V 4 bases short and J 2 bases short, with 8 bases between. The V gene's germline CDR1 is ENHRY and CDR2 SYGVKD. The CDR3 loop spans 13 amino acids. For the CDR3, the DNA is TGTGCCATCAGTGGGCAAGGGCAAGAGACCCAGTACTTC. Amino acids: CAISGQGQETQYF.

The rearrangement uses TRBV2 and TRBJ2-7; 7 positions match TRBD1. J lost 6 bases, V lost 7 bases, and 9 bases had no gene match. This CDR3 is 13 amino acids long. Germline V gene data show CDR1 as SNHLY and CDR2 as FYNNEI. The CDR3 is CASTYLYRGEQYF. As DNA, the CDR3 is TGTGCCAGCACCTACTTGTACAGGGGCGAGCAGTACTTC.

Only a few counts were recorded for this clone. The V gene is TRBV2, the J gene TRBJ1-4; TRBD1 matches at 7 bases. Germline trimming cut 7 bases from V and 8 bases from J; bases unmatched to any gene: 10. Germline CDR1 reads SNHLY; CDR2 reads FYNNEI. The CDR3 runs 14 residues. The CDR3 DNA reads TGTGCCAGCATCGAAAGGACAGGTCGGGAAAAACTGTTTTTT. Residues: CASIERTGREKLFF.

This clone has ten or more counts. This chain links TRBV23-1 with TRBJ1-4; D not certain. TRBV23-1 is an ORF for which the function is uncertain. The CDR3 consists of 16 residues. V was trimmed by 2 bases and J by 8 bases, leaving 18 bases between them. The CDR3 loop reads CASSQRSGRRAEKLFF. The CDR3 DNA reads TGCGCCAGCAGTCAAAGATCGGGCCGTCGGGCGGAAAAACTGTTTTTT.

This chain connects TRBV5-1 to TRBJ2-1; D is undetermined. This CDR3 has 12 amino acids. Germline V gene lookup returns CDR1 SGHRS and CDR2 YFSETQ. Between the trimmed V and J ends, which lost 4 bases and 9 bases, there was a span of 11 bases. The CDR3 here is CASSPNAGEQFF. The CDR3 coding sequence is TGCGCCAGCAGCCCAAACGCTGGTGAGCAGTTCTTC.

The chain carries TRBV30 and TRBJ2-7; D unclear. In germline, CDR1 is GTSNPN, CDR2 SVGIG (reference sequence). V was shortened by 0 bases and J by 4 bases, with 7 bases between the two germline ends. CDR3 length equals 12 residues. CDR3 in amino acids: CAWSVSLYEQYF. CDR3 DNA sequence: TGTGCCTGGAGTGTAAGTTTGTACGAGCAGTACTTC. Full variable domain (outside the CDR3, taken from reference TRBV30 and TRBJ2-7): SQTIHQWPATLVQPVGSPLSLECTVEGTSNPNLYWYRQAAGRGLQLLFYSVGIGQISSEVPQNLSASRPQDRQFILSSKKLLLSDSGFYLCAWSVSLYEQYFGPGTRLTVT.

This clone was picked up a small number of times. This chain joins TRBV6-5 and TRBJ2-5; no clear D. V dropped 6 bases and J dropped 6 bases, with 17 bases sitting between them. Germline assignment: CDR1 MNHEY and CDR2 SVGAGI. This CDR3 is built from 14 residues. The CDR3 coding sequence is TGTGCCAGCAGGCGTGGACCACAGCAAAAGACCCAGTACTTC. It codes for CASRRGPQQKTQYF.

The chain links TRBV19 to TRBJ2-7; the D gene is possibly TRBD2 (7 bases). The germline V and J ends were trimmed by 3 bases and 6 bases, with 12 bases remaining between them. Per germline, CDR1 LNHDA and CDR2 SQIVND (reference sequence). The CDR3 consists of 13 residues. CDR3 bases: TGTGCCAGTAGTATTTCCGGGGGGCTCGAGCAGTACTTC. Its protein product is CASSISGGLEQYF. The entire variable domain, with the rest obtained from reference TRBV19 and TRBJ2-7, is as follows: DGGITQSPKYLFRKEGQNVTLSCEQNLNHDAMYWYRQDPGQGLRLIYYSQIVNDFQKGDIAEGYSVSREKKESFPLTVTSAQKNPTAFYLCASSISGGLEQYFGPGTRLTVT.

This chain uses TRBV25-1 with TRBJ1-1, with D uncertain. The germline gives CDR1 MGHDK, CDR2 SYGVNS. V lost 9 bases, J lost 1 base, and 6 bases lay in between. The CDR3 sequence is 11 residues long. The CDR3 region has the DNA TGTGCCAGTCACCGGAACACTGAAGCTTTCTTT. Translated: CASHRNTEAFF.

The V and J genes are TRBV5-1 and TRBJ1-2, with a weak D call TRBD1 (6 bases). The CDR3 consists of 14 residues. The germline CDR1 and CDR2 sequences are SGHRS and YFSETQ. Trimming removed 3 bases at V and 4 bases at J, with 13 bases between. CDR3 amino acids: CASSSQQGPYGYTF. The CDR3 DNA sequence: TGCGCCAGCAGCTCCCAACAGGGTCCCTATGGCTACACCTTC.